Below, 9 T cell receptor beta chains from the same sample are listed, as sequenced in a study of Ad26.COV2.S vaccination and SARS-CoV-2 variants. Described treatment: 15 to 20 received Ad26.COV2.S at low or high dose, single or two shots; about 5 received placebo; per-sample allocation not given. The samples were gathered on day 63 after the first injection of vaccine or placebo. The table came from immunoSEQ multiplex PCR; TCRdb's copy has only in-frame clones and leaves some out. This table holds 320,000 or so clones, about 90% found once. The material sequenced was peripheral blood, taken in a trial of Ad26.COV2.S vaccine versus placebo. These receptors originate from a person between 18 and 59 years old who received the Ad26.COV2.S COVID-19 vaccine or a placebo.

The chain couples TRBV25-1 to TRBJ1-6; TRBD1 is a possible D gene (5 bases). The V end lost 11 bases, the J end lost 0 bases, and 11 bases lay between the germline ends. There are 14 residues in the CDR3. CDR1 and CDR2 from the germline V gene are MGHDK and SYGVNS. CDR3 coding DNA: TGTGCCTCCAGGGAGAGCTCCTATAATTCACCCCTCCACTTT. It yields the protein CASRESSYNSPLHF.

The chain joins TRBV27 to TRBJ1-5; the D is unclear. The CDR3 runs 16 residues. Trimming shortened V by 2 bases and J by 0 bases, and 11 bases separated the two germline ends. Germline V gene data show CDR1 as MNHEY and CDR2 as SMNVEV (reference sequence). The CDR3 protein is CASSLSSRFSNQPQHF. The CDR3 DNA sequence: TGTGCCAGCAGTTTAAGTAGCAGATTTAGCAATCAGCCCCAGCATTTT.

The CDR3 DNA is TGTGCCAGCAGCTTGGGCCCTAGCGGGGGCAATGAGCAGTTCTTC. As protein: CASSLGPSGGNEQFF. J is TRBJ2-1 and V is TRBV5-5; TRBD2 matches 10 bases. This CDR3 has 15 amino acids. Germline V gene sequence: CDR1 SGHKS, CDR2 YYEKEE (reference sequence). V shed 0 bases and J 6 bases; nucleotides not matched to a gene: 3.

CDR3 coding DNA: TGTGCCAGCAGCCGCCCAAACAATGAGCAGTTCTTC. The encoded protein is CASSRPNNEQFF. This chain joins TRBV3-1 (or the pseudogene TRBV3-2) and TRBJ2-1; D unclear. The CDR3 runs to 12 residues. Trimming removed 4 bases from V and 5 bases from J, with 6 bases in between. Germline values: CDR1 LGHDT, CDR2 YNNKEL (reference sequence).

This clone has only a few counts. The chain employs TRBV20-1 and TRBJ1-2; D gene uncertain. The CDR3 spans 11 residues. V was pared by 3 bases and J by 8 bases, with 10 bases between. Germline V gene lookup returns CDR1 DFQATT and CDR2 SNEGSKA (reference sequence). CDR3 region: CSASPGWGYTF. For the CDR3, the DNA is TGCAGTGCTAGTCCGGGTTGGGGCTACACCTTC.

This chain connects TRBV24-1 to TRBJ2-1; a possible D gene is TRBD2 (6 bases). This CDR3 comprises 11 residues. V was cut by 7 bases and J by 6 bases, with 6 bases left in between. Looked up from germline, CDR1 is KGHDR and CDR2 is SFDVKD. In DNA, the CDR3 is TGTGCCACCAGCGGGGGCAATGAGCAGTTCTTC. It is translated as CATSGGNEQFF.

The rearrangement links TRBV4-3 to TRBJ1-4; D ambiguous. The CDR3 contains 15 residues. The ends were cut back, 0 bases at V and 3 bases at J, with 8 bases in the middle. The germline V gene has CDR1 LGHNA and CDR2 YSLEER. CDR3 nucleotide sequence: TGCGCCAGCAGCCAAGAGTCCCTCCCTAATGAAAAACTGTTTTTT. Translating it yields CASSQESLPNEKLFF.

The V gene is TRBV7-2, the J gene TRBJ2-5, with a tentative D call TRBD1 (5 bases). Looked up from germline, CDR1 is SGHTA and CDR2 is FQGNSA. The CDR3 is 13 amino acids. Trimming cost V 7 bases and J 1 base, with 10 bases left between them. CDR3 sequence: CASNLGVQETQYF. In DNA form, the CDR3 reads TGTGCCAGCAACCTAGGGGTCCAAGAGACCCAGTACTTC.

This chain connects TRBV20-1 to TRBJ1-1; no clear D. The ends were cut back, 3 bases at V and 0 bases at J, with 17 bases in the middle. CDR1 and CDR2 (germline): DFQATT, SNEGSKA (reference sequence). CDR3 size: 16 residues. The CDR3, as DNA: TGCAGTGCTAGTTCGCCCGCAAAAGGTTTGAACACTGAAGCTTTCTTT. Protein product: CSASSPAKGLNTEAFF.